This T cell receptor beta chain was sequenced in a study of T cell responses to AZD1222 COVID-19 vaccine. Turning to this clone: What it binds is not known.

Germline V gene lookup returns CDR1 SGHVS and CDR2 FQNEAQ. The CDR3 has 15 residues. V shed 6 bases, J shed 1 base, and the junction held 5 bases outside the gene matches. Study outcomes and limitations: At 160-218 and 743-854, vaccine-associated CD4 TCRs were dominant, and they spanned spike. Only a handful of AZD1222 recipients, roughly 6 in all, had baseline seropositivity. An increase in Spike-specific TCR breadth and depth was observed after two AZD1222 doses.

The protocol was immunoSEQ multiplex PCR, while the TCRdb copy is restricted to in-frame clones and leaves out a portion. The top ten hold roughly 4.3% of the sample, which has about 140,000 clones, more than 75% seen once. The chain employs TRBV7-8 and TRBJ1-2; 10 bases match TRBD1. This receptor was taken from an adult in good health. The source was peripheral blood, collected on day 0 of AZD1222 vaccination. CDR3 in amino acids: CASSSGQGVNYGYTF. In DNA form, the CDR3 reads TGTGCCAGCAGTTCTGGACAGGGGGTTAACTATGGCTACACCTTC.